This T cell receptor beta chain derives from a study of blood T cell repertoires in COVID-19. Measured with immunoSEQ multiplex PCR; TCRdb has only the in-frame clones, and not every one. The sample records approximately 100,000 clones, about 80% being singletons. Per germline, CDR1 MGHRA and CDR2 YSYEKL. The CDR3 consists of 16 residues. With 4 bases clipped from V and 4 bases from J, the junction kept 9 bases outside the gene matches. The sample taken for sequencing was peripheral blood. The sequence derives from a woman aged 60-70 years with acute or convalescent COVID-19. The chain has TRBV4-1 and TRBJ1-3; 8 nucleotides line up with TRBD1. The CDR3: CASSRGQTGVGNTIYF. CDR3 in DNA: TGCGCCAGCAGCCGAGGCCAGACAGGGGTCGGAAACACCATATATTTT.